These 19 T cell receptor beta chains share one sample of origin, sequenced in a study of beta chain features in type 1 diabetes. Reverse transcribing all isolated RNA meant expressed TCRB transcripts were sequenced. Using immunoSEQ multiplex PCR, the repertoire was profiled, and TCRdb retains in-frame clones only, with some absent. The sample shows about 220,000 clones, 11% of them seen only once. The sample taken for sequencing was central memory CD4+ T cells from blood. These receptors were taken from a man younger than 35 in good health.

The rearrangement joins TRBV4-2 to TRBJ2-4; the D gene is possibly TRBD2 (6 bases). The CDR3 is 16 residues long. Trimming removed 0 bases from V and 8 bases from J, with 17 bases in between. Germline V gene sequence: CDR1 LGHNA, CDR2 YNFKEQ. CDR3 sequence reads: CASSQDLRLARDIQYF. The CDR3 DNA sequence: TGTGCCAGCAGCCAAGATCTTCGTCTAGCGAGGGACATTCAGTACTTC.

This clone showed up just a few times. This chain links TRBV7-2 with TRBJ2-5; D remains ambiguous. V dropped 2 bases and J dropped 5 bases, with 6 bases sitting between them. There are 12 residues in the CDR3. Looked up from germline, CDR1 is SGHTA and CDR2 is FQGNSA. CDR3 DNA sequence: TGTGCCAGCAGCTTACTCTGGGAGACCCAGTACTTC. This encodes CASSLLWETQYF.

The chain carries TRBV20-1 and TRBJ2-7; no definite D call. Germline V CDR1 and CDR2: DFQATT, SNEGSKA (reference sequence). The CDR3 extends over 11 amino acids. CDR3 DNA: TGCAGCCCCGGCGGCTTCTACGAGCAGTACTTC. This sequence encodes CSPGGFYEQYF.

V gene TRBV29-1 combines with J gene TRBJ2-7, with 10 bases fitting TRBD2. The CDR3 consists of 14 residues. CDR1 is SQVTM and CDR2 is ANQGSEA in the germline V gene. Trimming removed 3 bases from V and 4 bases from J; junction bases left unmatched: 6. The CDR3 loop is CSVESGRAPYEQYF. Written as DNA, the CDR3 is TGCAGCGTTGAGAGCGGGAGGGCCCCATACGAGCAGTACTTC.

This clone was counted between two and nine times. The chain couples TRBV21-1 to TRBJ1-1. TRBV21-1 counts as a pseudogene. CDR3 size: 14 residues. The CDR3 DNA is TGTGCCAGCAGCAAACAAGGCTCTCACACTGAAGCTTTCTTT. Amino acids: CASSKQGSHTEAFF.

This clone was counted a few times. This CDR3 reads CASSWTGYEQYF. The CDR3 DNA is TGTGCCAGCAGTTGGACAGGTTACGAGCAGTACTTC. V and J are TRBV6-5 and TRBJ2-7; 7 nucleotides match TRBD1. This CDR3 contains 12 residues. The V gene end was trimmed by 4 bases and the J gene end by 4 bases; junction bases not matched to a gene: 1. CDR1 and CDR2 from the germline V gene are MNHEY and SVGAGI.

Many counts were recorded for this clone. The sample has other DNA sequences that encode this CDR3 too. V is TRBV18 and J is TRBJ2-1, with 10 bases matching TRBD2. The CDR3 is made up of 16 amino acids. CDR1 and CDR2 from the germline V gene are KGHSH and LQKENI. V shed 3 bases and J 4 bases; nucleotides not matched to a gene: 6. CDR3 nucleotide sequence: TGTGCCAGCTCACCCCCAAGCGGGGGGGCTTACAATGAGCAGTTCTTC. This sequence encodes CASSPPSGGAYNEQFF.

The chain recombines TRBV7-2 with TRBJ2-6, with D unclear. Germline CDR1 is SGHTA and CDR2 is FQGNSA. The germline V and J ends were trimmed by 4 bases and 4 bases, with 5 bases remaining between them. The CDR3 spans 13 residues. The CDR3 DNA sequence: TGTGCCAGCAGCTCCTGGGGGGCCAACGTCCTGACTTTC. It is translated as CASSSWGANVLTF. Together with reference TRBV7-2 and TRBJ2-6, the CDR3 gives the full variable domain: GAGVSQSPSNKVTEKGKDVELRCDPISGHTALYWYRQSLGQGLEFLIYFQGNSAPDKSGLPSDRFSAERTGGSVSTLTIQRTQQEDSAVYLCASSSWGANVLTFGAGSRLTVL.

This clone was seen only a few times. This chain connects TRBV6-5 to TRBJ2-7, with D possibly matching TRBD2 (6 bases). The germline V and J ends were trimmed by 6 bases and 4 bases, with 16 bases remaining between them. CDR1 is MNHEY and CDR2 is SVGAGI in the germline V gene. The CDR3 runs 14 residues. CDR3 bases: TGTGCCAGCAGCTCGTGGCGGGGACCGTACGAGCAGTACTTC. The encoded protein is CASSSWRGPYEQYF.

The rearrangement links TRBV7-2 to TRBJ2-3, with 9 bases lining up with TRBD2. The CDR3 has 19 residues. CDR1 and CDR2 from the germline V gene are SGHTA and FQGNSA. Trimming cost V 7 bases and J 3 bases; bases outside gene matches: 20. Here the CDR3 DNA reads TGTGCCAGCACCCAATTATATAGATTAGCGGGAGAACGGACAGATACGCAGTATTTT. Amino acids: CASTQLYRLAGERTDTQYF.

This clone was recorded a few times. The V gene is TRBV5-1, the J gene TRBJ2-1; 8 bases agree with TRBD1. J was trimmed by 3 bases and V by 4 bases; bases with no gene match: 3. The CDR3 covers 14 residues. Looked up from germline, CDR1 is SGHRS and CDR2 is YFSETQ. In nucleotides, the CDR3 is TGCGCCAGCAGCCCACAGGGGGGCTACAATGAGCAGTTCTTC. It codes for CASSPQGGYNEQFF.

This clone was observed at least ten times. The rearrangement uses TRBV10-3 and TRBJ2-3; D not resolved. Germline values: CDR1 ENHRY, CDR2 SYGVKD. This CDR3 is built from 16 residues. Trimming removed 4 bases from V and 2 bases from J, with 16 bases in between. This CDR3 is CAISGLGATPTDTQYF. CDR3 nucleotides: TGTGCCATCAGTGGGCTCGGAGCCACCCCCACAGATACGCAGTATTTT.

Only a few counts were recorded for this clone. This specimen includes other DNA sequences encoding the same CDR3. V is TRBV20-1 and J is TRBJ1-1; D is unclear. CDR1 and CDR2 from the germline V gene are DFQATT and SNEGSKA (reference sequence). V was pared by 1 base and J by 3 bases, with 3 bases between. The CDR3 length is 11 residues. The CDR3 region has the DNA TGCAGTGCTAGAGGTTACACTGAAGCTTTCTTT. Its protein product is CSARGYTEAFF.

In this sample, this clone turned up a few times. The chain has TRBV4-2 and TRBJ2-1; 8 positions match TRBD2. The CDR3 is 18 residues long. V lost 0 bases and J lost 1; bases outside the gene matches: 8. Germline values: CDR1 LGHNA, CDR2 YNFKEQ. The CDR3 loop reads CASSQDRQRERSYNEQFF. CDR3 DNA sequence: TGTGCCAGCAGCCAAGATCGTCAGCGGGAGAGGTCCTACAATGAGCAGTTCTTC.

This clone was seen a few times. The chain links TRBV25-1 to TRBJ1-4, with D maybe TRBD1 (6 bases). Germline CDR1 MGHDK, CDR2 SYGVNS. This CDR3 spans 18 amino acids. V was pared by 1 base and J by 0 bases, with 15 bases between. CDR3 bases: TGTGCCAGCAGTGAATTGGGGAGGACAGCGGCAACTAATGAAAAACTGTTTTTT. As protein: CASSELGRTAATNEKLFF.

The chain employs TRBV27 and TRBJ1-4, with D possibly being TRBD1 (5 bases). The CDR3 length is 14 residues. CDR1 MNHEY and CDR2 SMNVEV come from the germline V gene (reference sequence). The V end was cut by 0 bases, the J end by 10 bases, with 12 bases between. DNA for the CDR3: TGTGCCAGCAGTTTATCGAGCGGGGCGGTAAAACTGTTTTTT. Translated, it gives CASSLSSGAVKLFF.

The chain combines TRBV29-1 with TRBJ2-2, with D uncertain. The CDR3 extends over 13 amino acids. With 2 bases removed from V and 2 bases from J, the gap between germline ends came to 6 bases. Germline CDR1 is SQVTM and CDR2 is ANQGSEA. The CDR3 DNA follows: TGCAGCGTTGAATCCTCCAACACCGGGGAGCTGTTTTTT. This gives the protein CSVESSNTGELFF.

This clone has a handful of counts. The rearrangement joins TRBV5-4 to TRBJ2-7; D unresolved. The CDR3 is made up of 14 amino acids. The V end lost 2 bases, the J end lost 3 bases, and 12 bases lay between the germline ends. Per the germline V gene, CDR1 is SGHNT and CDR2 is YYREEE (reference sequence). The DNA for the CDR3 is TGTGCCAGCAGCTTTGCGGCCTCCTACTACGAGCAGTACTTC. It yields the protein CASSFAASYYEQYF.

V usage is TRBV6-5 and J usage is TRBJ1-1; D is unresolved. The germline V gene has CDR1 MNHEY and CDR2 SVGAGI. The CDR3 extends over 13 amino acids. V was cut by 8 bases and J by 1 base, with 11 bases left in between. The CDR3 DNA follows: TGTGCCAGCCGGCAGGCGCAGAACACTGAAGCTTTCTTT. Translated, it gives CASRQAQNTEAFF.